Reported below is one T cell receptor beta chain. The target antigen is unknown. Authors' processing steps: In the immunoSEQ data, sequences were junction-only and lacked quality scores, so filtering differed. Some clones are missing from TCRdb's copy, which holds only in-frame ones; the method was immunoSEQ multiplex PCR. D and trimming come from the DNA, and the V and J calls and clone size come from that table. The profile covers 2 million to 2.5 million clones, with 85% to 95% appearing a single time and under 2% taken by the ten largest. The CDR3 is 14 amino acids. CDR1 MDHEN and CDR2 SYDVKM come from the germline V gene. V was clipped by 5 bases and J by 5 bases, with 15 bases between them. CD45RO-negative CD8 cells positively selected for CCR7 made up the naive population, which excluded terminally differentiated effector memory CD45RA+ cells. This entry comes from a study of shared clonotypes between healthy human individuals. The overall study: For every donor, three CD4 naive, three CD4 memory, two CD8 naive and one CD8 memory plates were used.

Whole-study results and caveats: Represented diversity, genetic and exposure-history alike, was limited by few donors.

The chain uses TRBV28 and TRBJ1-2, with a weak D call TRBD1 (5 bases). Sequencing was done on a sample of naive CD8+ T cells from PBMCs. The clonotype originates from a young man in good health. Some clones in this sample may be carry-over from other donors' samples. Written as DNA, the CDR3 is TGTGCCAGCAGTCCCCCCGGGGAGGGGTATGGCTACACCTTC. It translates to CASSPPGEGYGYTF.